This TCR beta chain is from a study of T-cell reconstitution after alpha-beta-depleted transplantation in children. Points from the study as a whole: Several hundred expanded graft clones reportedly supplied alpha-beta T cells about two months after transplant. From newly produced T cells came most of the T-cell counts and diversity one year after transplant.

Note on this clonotype: Its antigen is not known.

Preparation of the TCRbeta library used unique molecular identifiers. TCRdb passed the PCR reads through MiXCR, listing each CDR3 protein once. The sample lists around 960,000 distinct CDR3 sequences; roughly 29% were seen once. CDR3 length: 14 residues. This specimen was PBMCs, mostly from graft donor cells, taken 360 days after TCRalphabeta/CD19-depleted stem cell transplant. The chain has TRBV12-1 and TRBJ1-1; the table gives TRBD1 as D, unverified against the DNA. TRBV12-1 is a pseudogene. This receptor was obtained from a boy less than two years old who had a stem cell transplant for SCID, so the T cells may come from the graft donor. The CDR3 region is CASSFFGGCYEAFF. DNA for the CDR3: TGTGCCAGCAGCTTTTTTGGGGGCTGCTATGAAGCTTTCTTT.